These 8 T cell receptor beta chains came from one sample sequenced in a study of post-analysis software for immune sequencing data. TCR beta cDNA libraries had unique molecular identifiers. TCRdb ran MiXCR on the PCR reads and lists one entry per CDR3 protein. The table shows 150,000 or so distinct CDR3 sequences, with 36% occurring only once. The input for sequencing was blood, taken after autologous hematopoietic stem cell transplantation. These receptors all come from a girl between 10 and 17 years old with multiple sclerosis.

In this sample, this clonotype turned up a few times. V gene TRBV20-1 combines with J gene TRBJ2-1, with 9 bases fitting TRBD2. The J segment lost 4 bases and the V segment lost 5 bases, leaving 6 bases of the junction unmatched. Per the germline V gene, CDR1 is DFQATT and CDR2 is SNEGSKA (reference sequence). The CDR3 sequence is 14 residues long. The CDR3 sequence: CSAPALAGYNEQFF. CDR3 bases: TGCAGTGCTCCCGCCCTAGCGGGGTACAATGAGCAGTTCTTC.

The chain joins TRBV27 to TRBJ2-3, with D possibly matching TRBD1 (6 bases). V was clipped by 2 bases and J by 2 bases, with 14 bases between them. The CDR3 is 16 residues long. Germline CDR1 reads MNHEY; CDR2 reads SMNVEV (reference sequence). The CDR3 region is CASSLRTATYTDTQYF. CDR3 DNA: TGTGCCAGCAGTTTAAGGACAGCTACTTACACAGATACGCAGTATTTT.

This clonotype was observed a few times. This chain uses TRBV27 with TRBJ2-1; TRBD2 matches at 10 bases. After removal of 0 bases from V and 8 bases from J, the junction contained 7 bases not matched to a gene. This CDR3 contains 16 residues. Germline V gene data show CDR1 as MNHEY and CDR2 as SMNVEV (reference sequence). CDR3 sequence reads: CASSLSGAGGWDEQFF. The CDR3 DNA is TGTGCCAGCAGTTTATCCGGAGCGGGGGGGTGGGATGAGCAGTTCTTC.

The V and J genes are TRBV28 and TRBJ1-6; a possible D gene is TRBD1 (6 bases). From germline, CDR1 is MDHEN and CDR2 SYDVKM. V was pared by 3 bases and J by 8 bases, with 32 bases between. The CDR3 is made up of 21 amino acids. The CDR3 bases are TGTGCCAGCAGTTTTTCCCCTTTCGGGGGCCGGTCGGTGGGTAGTTATTCACCCCTCCACTTT. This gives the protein CASSFSPFGGRSVGSYSPLHF. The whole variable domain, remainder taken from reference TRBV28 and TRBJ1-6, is DVKVTQSSRYLVKRTGEKVFLECVQDMDHENMFWYRQDPGLGLRLIYFSYDVKMKEKGDIPEGYSVSREKKERFSLILESASTNQTSMYLCASSFSPFGGRSVGSYSPLHFGNGTRLTVT.

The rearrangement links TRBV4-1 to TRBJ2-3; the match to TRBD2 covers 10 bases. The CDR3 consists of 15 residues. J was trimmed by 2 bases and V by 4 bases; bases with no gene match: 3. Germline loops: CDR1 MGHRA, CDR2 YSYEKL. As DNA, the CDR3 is TGCGCCAGCAGCCCGGGACTAGCGACCACAGATACGCAGTATTTT. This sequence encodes CASSPGLATTDTQYF.

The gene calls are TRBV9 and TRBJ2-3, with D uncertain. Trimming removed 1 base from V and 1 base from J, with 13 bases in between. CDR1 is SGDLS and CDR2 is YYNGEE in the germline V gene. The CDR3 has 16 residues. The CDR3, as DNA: TGTGCCAGCAGCGTAAGTATAGAGCTAGGCACAGATACGCAGTATTTT. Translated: CASSVSIELGTDTQYF.

CDR3 coding DNA: TGCAGTGCTAGAGAAGCGAGCTACGAGCAGTACTTC. It encodes CSAREASYEQYF. This chain connects TRBV20-1 to TRBJ2-7; D ambiguous. Trimming removed 0 bases from V and 3 bases from J, with 6 bases in between. The germline V gene encodes CDR1 DFQATT and CDR2 SNEGSKA (reference sequence). The CDR3 sequence is 12 residues long.

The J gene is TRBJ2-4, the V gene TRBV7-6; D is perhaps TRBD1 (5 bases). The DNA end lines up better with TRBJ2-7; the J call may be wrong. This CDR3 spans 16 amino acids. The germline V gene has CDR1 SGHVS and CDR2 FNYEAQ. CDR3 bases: TGTGCCAGCAGCTTAGCAGCAGGGTCCACGACCTACGAGCAGTACTTC. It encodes CASSLAAGSTTYEQYF.